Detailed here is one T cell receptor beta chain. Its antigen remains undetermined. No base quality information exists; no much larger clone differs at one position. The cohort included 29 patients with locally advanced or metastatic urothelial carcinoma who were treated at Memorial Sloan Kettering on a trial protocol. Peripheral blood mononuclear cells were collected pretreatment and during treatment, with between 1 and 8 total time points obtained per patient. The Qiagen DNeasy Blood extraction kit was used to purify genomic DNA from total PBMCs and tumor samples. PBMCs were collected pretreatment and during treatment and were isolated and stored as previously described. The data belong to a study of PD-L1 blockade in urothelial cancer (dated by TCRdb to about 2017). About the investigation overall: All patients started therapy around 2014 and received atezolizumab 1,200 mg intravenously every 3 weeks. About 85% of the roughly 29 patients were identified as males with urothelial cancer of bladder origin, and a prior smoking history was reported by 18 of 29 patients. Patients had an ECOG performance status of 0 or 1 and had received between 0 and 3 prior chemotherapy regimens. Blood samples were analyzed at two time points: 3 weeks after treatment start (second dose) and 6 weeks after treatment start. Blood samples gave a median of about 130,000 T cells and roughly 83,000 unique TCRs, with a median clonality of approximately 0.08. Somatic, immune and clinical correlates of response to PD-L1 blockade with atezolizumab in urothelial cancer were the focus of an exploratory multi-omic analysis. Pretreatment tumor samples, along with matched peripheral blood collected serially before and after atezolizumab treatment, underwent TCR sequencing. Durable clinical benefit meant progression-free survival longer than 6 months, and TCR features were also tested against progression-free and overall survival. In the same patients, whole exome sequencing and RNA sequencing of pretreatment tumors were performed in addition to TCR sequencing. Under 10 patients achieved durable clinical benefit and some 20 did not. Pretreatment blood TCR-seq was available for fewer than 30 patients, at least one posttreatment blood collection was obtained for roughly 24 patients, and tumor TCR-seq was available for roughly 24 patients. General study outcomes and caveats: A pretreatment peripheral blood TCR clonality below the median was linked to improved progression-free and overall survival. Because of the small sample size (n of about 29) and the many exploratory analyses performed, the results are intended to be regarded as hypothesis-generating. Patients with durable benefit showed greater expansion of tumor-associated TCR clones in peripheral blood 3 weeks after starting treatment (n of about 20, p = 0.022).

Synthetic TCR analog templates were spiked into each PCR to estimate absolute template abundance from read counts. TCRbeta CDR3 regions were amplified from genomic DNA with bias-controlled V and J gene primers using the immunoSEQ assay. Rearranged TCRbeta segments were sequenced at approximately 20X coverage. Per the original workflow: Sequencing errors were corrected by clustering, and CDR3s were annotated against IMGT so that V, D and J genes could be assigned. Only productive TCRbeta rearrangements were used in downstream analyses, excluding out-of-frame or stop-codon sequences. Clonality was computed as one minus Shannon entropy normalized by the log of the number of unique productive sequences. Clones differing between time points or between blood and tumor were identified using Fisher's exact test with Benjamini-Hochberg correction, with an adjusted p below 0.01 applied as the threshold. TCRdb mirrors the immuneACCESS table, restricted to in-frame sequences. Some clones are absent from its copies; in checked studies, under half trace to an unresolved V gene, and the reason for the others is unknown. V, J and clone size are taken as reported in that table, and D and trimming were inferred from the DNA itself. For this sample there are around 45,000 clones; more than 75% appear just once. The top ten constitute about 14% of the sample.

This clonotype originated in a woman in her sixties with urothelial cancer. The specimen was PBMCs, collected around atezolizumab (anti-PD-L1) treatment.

The CDR3 here reads CASSPGEATNEKLFF. The DNA is as follows: TGTGCCAGCAGTCCGGGAGAGGCAACTAATGAAAAACTGTTTTTT. Recombination joined TRBV28 with TRBJ1-4; the D segment cannot be called with confidence. The trim is 5 bases for V and 0 bases for J, with a gap of 10 bases between the germline ends. The CDR3 spans 15 residues, from the cysteine through the phenylalanine. The only DNA kept is the CDR3, 45 bases in frame from the first base. The germline V gene gives CDR1 as MDHEN and CDR2 as SYDVKM.